Listed here are 18 T cell receptor beta chains from one sample, sequenced in a study of high-grade serous ovarian cancer treatment subgroups. Method: immunoSEQ multiplex PCR; TCRdb's copy keeps in-frame clones and lacks some. The sample has nearly 7,000 clones; about three quarters are singletons. Tumor samples were obtained before definitive surgery or chemotherapy. Sequences were obtained from tumor tissue. These receptor sequences come from a human donor with high-grade serous ovarian cancer.

The gene calls are TRBV7-3 and TRBJ2-1; TRBD1 matches 8 bases. Germline CDR1 is SGHTA and CDR2 is FQGTGA. V gave up 3 bases and J gave up 8 bases; unmatched junction bases: 6. CDR3 length equals 14 residues. CDR3 nucleotide sequence: TGTGCCAGCAGCTTGGACAGGGCTACGGATGAGCAGTTCTTC. Its translation: CASSLDRATDEQFF.

The chain has TRBV7-8 and TRBJ1-5, with D maybe TRBD1 (5 bases). The length of the CDR3 is 17 residues. Between the trimmed V and J ends, which lost 0 bases and 3 bases, there was a span of 15 bases. Germline assignment: CDR1 SGHVS and CDR2 FQNEAQ. The DNA for the CDR3 is TGTGCCAGCAGCTTAGCGCCGGACACATCCTTCAATCAGCCCCAGCATTTT. Its translation: CASSLAPDTSFNQPQHF.

A few counts support this clone. The V call is TRBV5-4, the J call TRBJ1-1, with a tentative D call TRBD1 (5 bases). The germline CDR1 and CDR2 sequences are SGHNT and YYREEE (reference sequence). This CDR3 has 13 amino acids. Trimming pared 5 bases from V and 1 base from J, leaving 9 bases between. CDR3 residues: CASSKDTNTEAFF. CDR3 nucleotide sequence: TGTGCCAGCAGTAAGGACACGAACACTGAAGCTTTCTTT. Complete variable domain (other parts from reference TRBV5-4 and TRBJ1-1): ETGVTQSPTHLIKTRGQQVTLRCSSQSGHNTVSWYQQALGQGPQFIFQYYREEENGRGNFPPRFSGLQFPNYSSELNVNALELDDSALYLCASSKDTNTEAFFGQGTRLTVV.

This clone was counted once. V and J are TRBV4-1 and TRBJ2-2; unclear D gene. Trimming removed 3 bases at V and 4 bases at J, with 15 bases between. This CDR3 comprises 16 residues. Germline V CDR1 and CDR2: MGHRA, YSYEKL. DNA for the CDR3: TGCGCCAGCAGCCAGAGTGGTATCGGGTTCACCGGGGAGCTGTTTTTT. Its protein product is CASSQSGIGFTGELFF.

DNA of the CDR3: TGTGCCAGCAGCGAACAGGGGGCGGATGGCTACACCTTC. As protein: CASSEQGADGYTF. V is TRBV9 and J is TRBJ1-2, with TRBD1 matching over 9 bases. This CDR3 spans 13 amino acids. With 3 bases clipped from V and 6 bases from J, the junction kept 3 bases outside the gene matches. CDR1 and CDR2 from the germline V gene are SGDLS and YYNGEE.

V gene TRBV19 combines with J gene TRBJ1-3; D is uncertain. The CDR3 spans 15 residues. Trimming took 6 bases from V and 4 from J, leaving 16 bases between them. CDR1 and CDR2 from the germline V gene are LNHDA and SQIVND (reference sequence). CDR3: CASSPRGLSGNTIYF. The CDR3 nucleotides read TGTGCCAGTAGCCCCCGGGGATTATCGGGAAACACCATATATTTT.

This sequence joins TRBV5-1 and TRBJ2-2; 11 bases fit TRBD2. CDR1 is SGHRS and CDR2 is YFSETQ in the germline V gene. The CDR3 is made up of 15 amino acids. V lost 3 bases, J lost 4 bases, and 2 bases stayed unmatched. This CDR3 is CASSSTSGGTGELFF. In DNA form, the CDR3 reads TGCGCCAGCAGCTCTACTAGCGGGGGCACCGGGGAGCTGTTTTTT. The complete variable domain, with remaining parts taken from reference TRBV5-1 and TRBJ2-2, reads KAGVTQTPRYLIKTRGQQVTLSCSPISGHRSVSWYQQTPGQGLQFLFEYFSETQRNKGNFPGRFSGRQFSNSRSEMNVSTLELGDSALYLCASSSTSGGTGELFFGEGSRLTVL.

This clone was picked up one time. One end of the junction is discordant with germline, which a read error may explain. This chain links TRBV7-9 with TRBJ1-3; D unclear. CDR1 is SEHNR, CDR2 FQNEAQ, per germline (reference sequence). CDR3 length: 12 residues. The CDR3 is CASSYSRNTIYF. The CDR3 DNA follows: TGTGCCAGCAGTTACTCTCGAAACACCATATATTTT. Supplemented by reference TRBV7-9 and TRBJ1-3, the full variable domain reads DTGVSQNPRHKITKRGQNVTFRCDPISEHNRLYWYRQTLGQGPEFLTYFQNEAQLEKSRLLSDRFSAERPKGSFSTLEIQRTEQGDSAMYLCASSYSRNTIYFGEGSWLTVV.

The chain combines TRBV6-1 with TRBJ1-5; 9 bases match TRBD1. V lost 1 base, J lost 6 bases, and 7 bases stayed unmatched. Germline CDR1 MNHNS, CDR2 SASEGT. This CDR3 spans 16 amino acids. The CDR3 DNA reads as TGTGCCAGCAGTGAAGGGGCTGGGACAGGGACTCAGCCCCAGCATTTT. This sequence encodes CASSEGAGTGTQPQHF.

This chain uses TRBV30 with TRBJ1-2; no definite D call. The germline V gene has CDR1 GTSNPN and CDR2 SVGIG (reference sequence). The ends were cut back, 0 bases at V and 4 bases at J, with 6 bases in the middle. This CDR3 is 12 amino acids long. CDR3 loop: CAWSVHPYGYTF. The DNA for the CDR3 is TGTGCCTGGAGTGTACACCCCTATGGCTACACCTTC.

This rearrangement joins TRBV15 to TRBJ2-1, with 8 bases that match TRBD2. The CDR3 runs 16 residues. The V segment lost 4 bases and the J segment 7 bases; nucleotides outside the gene matches: 12. CDR1 is LNHNV and CDR2 is YYDKDF in the germline V gene (reference sequence). The CDR3 loop reads CATSTPSGGGWNEQFF. CDR3 sequence (DNA): TGTGCCACCAGCACCCCTTCGGGGGGGGGTTGGAATGAGCAGTTCTTC.

In DNA form, the CDR3 reads TGTGCCTGGACTAGCGGGGGCACAGATACGCAGTATTTT. This sequence encodes CAWTSGGTDTQYF. The chain couples TRBV30 to TRBJ2-3; TRBD2 matches 9 bases. Germline CDR1 is GTSNPN and CDR2 is SVGIG (reference sequence). This CDR3 comprises 13 residues. The trim removed 4 bases at V and 1 base at J, leaving 0 bases unmatched. Looking up the rest from reference TRBV30 and TRBJ2-3 gives the full variable domain: SQTIHQWPATLVQPVGSPLSLECTVEGTSNPNLYWYRQAAGRGLQLLFYSVGIGQISSEVPQNLSASRPQDRQFILSSKKLLLSDSGFYLCAWTSGGTDTQYFGPGTRLTVL.

By its share, this clone is large (0.1 to 1%). The chain joins TRBV7-9 to TRBJ1-6; 7 nucleotides line up with TRBD1. The CDR3 has 15 residues. From germline, CDR1 is SEHNR and CDR2 FQNEAQ (reference sequence). V was clipped by 1 base and J by 7 bases; unmatched bases: 4. For the CDR3, the DNA is TGTGCCAGCAGCTTAGATCAGGGGGGGAATTCACCCCTCCACTTT. It translates to CASSLDQGGNSPLHF.

J is TRBJ1-2 and V is TRBV19; D is perhaps TRBD1 (5 bases). This CDR3 comprises 15 residues. Between the trimmed V and J ends, which lost 8 bases and 2 bases, there was a span of 18 bases. Germline assignment: CDR1 LNHDA and CDR2 SQIVND (reference sequence). The CDR3 DNA sequence: TGTGCCAGTGTTTTCGGGCCTCGGGGCAACTATGGCTACACCTTC. Residues: CASVFGPRGNYGYTF.

CDR3 DNA: TGTGCCAGCAGTTACTCGCCAGGGCTTATGAACACTGAAGCTTTCTTT. Protein product: CASSYSPGLMNTEAFF. This chain joins TRBV6-5 and TRBJ1-1; a possible D gene is TRBD1 (5 bases). The CDR3 length is 16 residues. The V gene lost 0 bases and the J gene lost 0 bases, with 11 bases spanning the gap. The germline V gene has CDR1 MNHEY and CDR2 SVGAGI.

The chain's CDR3 is CASSLNQRGQYF. CDR3 nucleotide sequence: TGTGCCAGCAGCTTAAATCAGCGGGGCCAGTACTTC. V and J are TRBV11-2 and TRBJ2-5, with 7 nucleotides matching TRBD2. CDR3 length: 12 residues. With V trimmed by 2 bases and J by 10 bases, 4 bases remained unmatched. Germline V gene sequence: CDR1 SGHAT, CDR2 FQNNGV.

The gene calls are TRBV7-9 and TRBJ1-1; D might be TRBD1 (5 bases). The V end was cut by 8 bases, the J end by 2 bases, with 15 bases between. Germline-derived CDR1 and CDR2 are SEHNR and FQNEAQ (reference sequence). The CDR3 runs 14 residues. This CDR3 is CASFQGRGNTEAFF. DNA of the CDR3: TGTGCCAGCTTCCAGGGAAGGGGAAACACTGAAGCTTTCTTT.

V and J are TRBV6-5 and TRBJ2-5, with D perhaps TRBD1 or TRBD2 (6 bases each). V was shortened by 6 bases and J by 5 bases, with 19 bases between the two germline ends. This CDR3 is built from 15 residues. Germline V gene lookup returns CDR1 MNHEY and CDR2 SVGAGI. The CDR3: CASRATGASSETQYF. Here the CDR3 DNA reads TGTGCCAGCAGGGCTACGGGGGCTTCAAGTGAGACCCAGTACTTC.